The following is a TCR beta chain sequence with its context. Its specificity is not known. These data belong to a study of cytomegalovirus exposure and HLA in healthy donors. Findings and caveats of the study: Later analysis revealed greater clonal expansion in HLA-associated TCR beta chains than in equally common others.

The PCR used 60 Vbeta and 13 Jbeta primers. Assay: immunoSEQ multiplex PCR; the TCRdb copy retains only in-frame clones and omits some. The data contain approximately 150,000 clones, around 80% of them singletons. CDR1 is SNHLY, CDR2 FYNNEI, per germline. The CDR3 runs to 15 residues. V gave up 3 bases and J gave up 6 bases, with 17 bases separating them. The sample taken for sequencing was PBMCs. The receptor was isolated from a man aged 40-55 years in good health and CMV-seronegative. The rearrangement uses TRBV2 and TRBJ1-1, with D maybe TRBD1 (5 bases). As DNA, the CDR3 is TGTGCCAGCAGTGATAAAGGACACTCAAGTGCTGAAGCTTTCTTT. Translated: CASSDKGHSSAEAFF. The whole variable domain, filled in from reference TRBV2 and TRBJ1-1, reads EPEVTQTPSHQVTQMGQEVILRCVPISNHLYFYWYRQILGQKVEFLVSFYNNEISEKSEIFDDQFSVERPDGSNFTLKIRSTKLEDSAMYFCASSDKGHSSAEAFFGQGTRLTVV.